One and the same sample provided the 19 T cell receptor beta chains below, sequenced in a study of beta chain features in type 1 diabetes. Whole-study findings and limits: All four CD4+ subsets from Type 1 diabetes patients carried moderately but significantly shorter TCRB CDR3s.

The sequenced template was cDNA made from the entire isolated RNA. Repertoires were generated with immunoSEQ multiplex PCR, while TCRdb's copy carries only in-frame clones and drops some. The data hold nearly 700,000 clones, with 13% observed a single time. Antigens of these TCRs are unknown. The specimen sequenced was naive CD4+ T cells from blood. The receptor set was obtained from a man aged 18 to 35 with type 1 diabetes.

This clone turned up a few times. CDR3 region: CASSLWVVADRYGYTF. DNA for the CDR3: TGTGCCAGCAGTTTATGGGTTGTGGCGGACAGATATGGCTACACCTTC. The V and J genes are TRBV28 and TRBJ1-2; the D gene is possibly TRBD1 (6 bases). Germline V CDR1 and CDR2: MDHEN, SYDVKM. Trimming left V 0 bases short and J 5 bases short, with 16 bases between. This CDR3 region has 16 residues.

The chain uses TRBV18 and TRBJ2-7; TRBD1 matches at 8 bases. The V and J ends lost 5 bases and 2 bases, in that order; junction bases with no gene match: 8. Germline CDR1 is KGHSH and CDR2 is LQKENI. The length of the CDR3 is 15 residues. As DNA, the CDR3 is TGTGCCAGCTCAACCGGGACAGGCACCACCTACGAGCAGTACTTC. Its translation is CASSTGTGTTYEQYF. The complete variable domain, with remaining parts taken from reference TRBV18 and TRBJ2-7, reads NAGVMQNPRHLVRRRGQEARLRCSPMKGHSHVYWYRQLPEEGLKFMVYLQKENIIDESGMPKERFSAEFPKEGPSILRIQQVVRGDSAAYFCASSTGTGTTYEQYFGPGTRLTVT.

This chain uses TRBV9 with TRBJ2-7, with a weak D call TRBD2 (5 bases). This CDR3 spans 16 amino acids. The germline V gene has CDR1 SGDLS and CDR2 YYNGEE. Deletions cut 0 bases from V and 3 bases from J, with 16 bases between. The CDR3 bases are TGTGCCAGCAGCGTAGAGAGTGGAGGATCGATCTACGAGCAGTACTTC. Translation: CASSVESGGSIYEQYF. The full variable domain, its missing parts supplied by reference TRBV9 and TRBJ2-7, is DSGVTQTPKHLITATGQRVTLRCSPRSGDLSVYWYQQSLDQGLQFLIQYYNGEERAKGNILERFSAQQFPDLHSELNLSSLELGDSALYFCASSVESGGSIYEQYFGPGTRLTVT.

This sequence joins TRBV25-1 and TRBJ1-3; no clear D. The CDR3 consists of 13 residues. Trimming took 2 bases from V and 3 from J, leaving 5 bases between them. Germline V gene data show CDR1 as MGHDK and CDR2 as SYGVNS. The CDR3 sequence is CASSEIVGNTIYF. CDR3 coding DNA: TGTGCCAGCAGTGAAATAGTTGGAAACACCATATATTTT.

This clone has a handful of counts. The chain links TRBV7-9 to TRBJ2-3, with D tentatively TRBD1 (5 bases). CDR1 and CDR2 from the germline V gene are SEHNR and FQNEAQ (reference sequence). This CDR3 region has 13 residues. Trimming took 5 bases from V and 4 from J, leaving 10 bases between them. CDR3 region: CASSLLRADTQYF. Here the CDR3 DNA reads TGTGCCAGCAGCCTTCTCAGGGCAGATACGCAGTATTTT. The full variable domain, its missing parts supplied by reference TRBV7-9 and TRBJ2-3, is DTGVSQNPRHKITKRGQNVTFRCDPISEHNRLYWYRQTLGQGPEFLTYFQNEAQLEKSRLLSDRFSAERPKGSFSTLEIQRTEQGDSAMYLCASSLLRADTQYFGPGTRLTVL.

This clone was seen more than once but under ten times. The CDR3 spells CASSLESNQPQHF. CDR3 nucleotide sequence: TGTGCCAGTAGTCTCGAAAGCAATCAGCCCCAGCATTTT. The genes are TRBV19 and TRBJ1-5; no firm D call. With 5 bases removed from V and 1 base from J, the gap between germline ends came to 6 bases. The CDR3 is made up of 13 amino acids. Per germline, CDR1 LNHDA and CDR2 SQIVND (reference sequence).

The chain carries TRBV11-2 and TRBJ2-5; D is possibly TRBD2 (5 bases). Per the germline V gene, CDR1 is SGHAT and CDR2 is FQNNGV. The CDR3 consists of 15 residues. Trimming pared 0 bases from V and 4 bases from J, leaving 12 bases between. CDR3 sequence: CASSLDRGRGETQYF. The CDR3 coding sequence is TGTGCCAGCAGCTTAGATCGGGGTCGGGGAGAGACCCAGTACTTC.

The chain links TRBV29-1 to TRBJ1-5; TRBD1 matches at 8 bases. V lost 5 bases to trimming and J lost 3 bases; unmatched junction nucleotides: 3. CDR1 SQVTM and CDR2 ANQGSEA come from the germline V gene. This CDR3 contains 13 residues. CDR3 amino acids: CSVTGGFNQPQHF. CDR3 bases: TGCAGCGTTACAGGGGGGTTCAATCAGCCCCAGCATTTT.

This clone was recorded a few times. The chain combines TRBV29-1 with TRBJ2-2, with 8 bases identical to TRBD2. Germline lookup yields CDR1 SQVTM and CDR2 ANQGSEA. V trimming: 3 bases; J trimming: 2 bases; junction bases outside the gene matches: 5. The CDR3 runs to 15 residues. CDR3 nucleotide sequence: TGCAGCGTTGATCGCGGGGGGCTAAACACCGGGGAGCTGTTTTTT. It translates to CSVDRGGLNTGELFF.

This clone was counted only a few times. This chain links TRBV7-6 with TRBJ1-5; TRBD1 might be the D (5 bases). With 5 bases removed from V and 6 bases from J, the gap between germline ends came to 17 bases. The CDR3 spans 15 residues. Looked up from germline, CDR1 is SGHVS and CDR2 is FNYEAQ. As DNA, the CDR3 is TGTGCCAGCAGCCCCGGTAGTGGGGCTCTTCAGCCCCAGCATTTT. This gives the protein CASSPGSGALQPQHF.

The CDR3 region has the DNA TGTGCCAGTAGTTCGTCGACAGGGACCCCTAATCAGCCCCAGCATTTT. Its translation is CASSSSTGTPNQPQHF. The J gene is TRBJ1-5, the V gene TRBV19; 7 nucleotides align to TRBD1. After removal of 5 bases from V and 4 bases from J, the junction contained 11 bases not matched to a gene. This CDR3 contains 16 residues. Germline values: CDR1 LNHDA, CDR2 SQIVND (reference sequence).

The chain carries TRBV27 and TRBJ2-7; unclear D gene. Germline V CDR1 and CDR2: MNHEY, SMNVEV (reference sequence). Trimming stripped 8 bases from V and 3 bases from J, with 11 bases between. The CDR3 is 12 amino acids. In nucleotides, the CDR3 is TGTGCCAGCCACCTTAGTGTCTACGAGCAGTACTTC. Translating gives CASHLSVYEQYF.

The gene calls are TRBV9 and TRBJ1-2; D unresolved. Trimming removed 1 base at V and 4 bases at J, with 8 bases between. Germline V gene sequence: CDR1 SGDLS, CDR2 YYNGEE. CDR3 length: 13 residues. CDR3 sequence: CASSVQEIYGYTF. The CDR3, as DNA: TGTGCCAGCAGCGTACAGGAGATCTATGGCTACACCTTC.

In this sample, this clone turned up once. CDR3 nucleotides: TGTGCCACCAGCAGAGGCCGGACGGTCTATGGCTACACCTTC. This codes for CATSRGRTVYGYTF. The gene calls are TRBV15 and TRBJ1-2; the D is unclear. The V gene's germline CDR1 is LNHNV and CDR2 YYDKDF (reference sequence). The CDR3 sequence is 14 residues long. Trimming removed 1 base from V and 4 bases from J, with 10 bases in between. Drawing the rest from reference TRBV15 and TRBJ1-2, the complete variable domain is DAMVIQNPRYQVTQFGKPVTLSCSQTLNHNVMYWYQQKSSQAPKLLFHYYDKDFNNEADTPDNFQSRRPNTSFCFLDIRSPGLGDTAMYLCATSRGRTVYGYTFGSGTRLTVV.

This clone appeared a few times. V usage is TRBV18 and J usage is TRBJ1-4, with 9 nucleotides matching TRBD1. The CDR3 contains 15 residues. The germline CDR1 and CDR2 sequences are KGHSH and LQKENI. Trimming cost V 3 bases and J 7 bases; bases outside gene matches: 6. CDR3 region: CASSPAGQGGEKLFF. In DNA form, the CDR3 reads TGTGCCAGCTCACCGGCGGGACAGGGAGGTGAAAAACTGTTTTTT.

In this sample, this clone turned up a few times. The rearrangement uses TRBV15 and TRBJ2-7; TRBD1 agrees at 11 bases. The V gene end was trimmed by 5 bases and the J gene end by 5 bases; junction bases not matched to a gene: 11. This CDR3 has 16 amino acids. The germline gives CDR1 LNHNV, CDR2 YYDKDF (reference sequence). This CDR3 reads CATSRRIGTGGDEQYF. The CDR3 DNA sequence: TGTGCCACCAGCCGACGAATTGGGACAGGGGGAGACGAGCAGTACTTC.

This clone appeared a few times. The CDR3 nucleotides are TGTGCCAGCAGTCGCGGACAGGGCAGGAATCAGCCCCAGCATTTT. Translating gives CASSRGQGRNQPQHF. The J gene is TRBJ1-5, the V gene TRBV7-9, with TRBD1 matching over 8 bases. From germline, CDR1 is SEHNR and CDR2 FQNEAQ (reference sequence). The junction had 8 bases not matched to a gene; V was cut back by 6 bases and J by 4 bases. The CDR3 runs 15 residues.

This chain links TRBV7-9 with TRBJ2-7; weak D call: TRBD1 (5 bases). The V gene's germline CDR1 is SEHNR and CDR2 FQNEAQ (reference sequence). V lost 5 bases and J lost 5, with 16 bases in between. The CDR3 contains 14 residues. The DNA of the CDR3 is TGTGCCAGCAGCATGGACACCCAAGGCCACGAGCAGTACTTC. This codes for CASSMDTQGHEQYF.

The table lists this clone with a few counts. In nucleotides, the CDR3 is TGCGCCAGCAGCACACCGGGACAAAAGTACTTC. Translated, it gives CASSTPGQKYF. V gene TRBV5-1 combines with J gene TRBJ2-5, with D tentatively TRBD1 (6 bases). Looked up from germline, CDR1 is SGHRS and CDR2 is YFSETQ. This CDR3 is built from 11 residues. The V end lost 4 bases, the J end lost 12 bases, and 13 bases lay between the germline ends.